These T cell receptor beta chains were read from a single sample in a study of T cell changes during pregnancy in multiple sclerosis. Here immunoSEQ multiplex PCR was the method, and the copy in TCRdb shows in-frame clones only, minus some. The repertoire has 70,000 or so clones, around 90% of them found once; the top ten carry just under 0.3%. The sample consisted of CD4+ T cells from peripheral blood mononuclear cells, taken after pregnancy. These receptors came from a female donor with multiple sclerosis, enrolled in a pregnancy study. CDR3s include the opening cysteine and the closing phenylalanine or tryptophan. Fields, in order: CDR3 DNA, CDR3 protein, V gene, J gene, clone size, CDR3 length, D gene. A D gene is named only where the DNA matches it firmly. A clone size is listed for some rows: how often the clone was seen (once, few, many), or a class if it is expanded.

TGTGCCAGTAGGGCGGGACAGGGAACCTCCGGCGAGCAGTACTTC	CASRAGQGTSGEQYF	TRBV19	TRBJ2-7	-	15	TRBD1
TGTGCCAGCAGTTTATCGGGGGGGAATGAGCAGTTCTTC	CASSLSGGNEQFF	TRBV27	TRBJ2-1	once	13	TRBD2
TGTGCCATCAGTCCCCGGGAACTAAACATTCAGTACTTC	CAISPRELNIQYF	TRBV10-3	TRBJ2-4	-	13	-
TGTGCCAGCAGCGCCGACAGGACCTTTCAAGAGACCCAGTACTTC	CASSADRTFQETQYF	TRBV7-2	TRBJ2-5	-	15	-
TGTGCCAGCAGTGAAAGGACAGAGACCAAAAACATTCAGTACTTC	CASSERTETKNIQYF	TRBV2	TRBJ2-4	-	15	-
TGCGTCAGCAGCCAAGATCTGGGACAGGGTCTAGGCGAAAAACTGTTTTTT	CVSSQDLGQGLGEKLFF	TRBV4-1	TRBJ1-4	-	17	TRBD1
TGCGCCAGCAGTCTTGTTCTAGCGGGAGGACCTACCTACGAGCAGTACTTC	CASSLVLAGGPTYEQYF	TRBV10-2	TRBJ2-7	-	17	TRBD2
TGTGCCAGCAGGGCCCGACAGTTGGATACGCAGTATTTT	CASRARQLDTQYF	TRBV2	TRBJ2-3	-	13	-
TGTGCCAGCTCACCAGCCGGGACAGTGGACGGGACCCAGTACTTC	CASSPAGTVDGTQYF	TRBV18	TRBJ2-5	-	15	TRBD1
TGTGCCAGCAGCTCGACAGGGAACACTGAAGCTTTCTTT	CASSSTGNTEAFF	TRBV7-9	TRBJ1-1	-	13	-